What follows is one T cell receptor beta chain and its context. Its specificity is not known. The CDR3 length is 15 residues. Germline CDR1 reads MNHEY; CDR2 reads SVGAGI. Trimming pared 4 bases from V and 7 bases from J, leaving 17 bases between. One entry per CDR3 protein results from TCRdb running MiXCR on the 5' RACE reads. The sample yields around 220,000 distinct CDR3 sequences, 16% seen once. The source of the sample is a study of T-cell memory formation after mild COVID-19. Study context: TCR clusters largely stayed donor specific. General study points: From day 15 to 85, contracting clones were balanced between CD4 and CD8, whereas later expanders leaned toward CD4+.

This chain uses TRBV6-5 with TRBJ1-5, with D perhaps matching TRBD1 (5 bases). This TCR derives from a man younger than 30 who had mild COVID-19 (a few samples of this study predate the infection). Cell type and time point are not known. Material for sequencing was PBMCs or a T cell subset sorted from them (not recorded which). The chain's CDR3 is CASSSGGTKVQPQHF. The CDR3 DNA follows: TGTGCCAGCAGTTCCGGGGGGACCAAGGTCCAGCCCCAGCATTTT.